This T cell receptor (beta chain) was captured in a study of blood T cell repertoires in COVID-19. The table came from immunoSEQ multiplex PCR; TCRdb's copy has only in-frame clones and leaves some out. The data contain a few hundred thousand clones, approximately 90% of them singletons. Germline V lookup: CDR1 SQVTM, CDR2 ANQGSEA. The CDR3 sequence is 16 residues long. Trimming cost V 6 bases and J 6 bases; bases outside gene matches: 13. This sequence was found in a man younger than 30 who had recovered from COVID-19. The rearrangement links TRBV29-1 to TRBJ2-7; 14 nucleotides match TRBD2. Input material: PBMCs or T cells enriched from blood (not recorded which). This chain's CDR3 is CSVRLAGGPGYSEQYF. For the CDR3, the DNA is TGCAGCGTACGACTAGCGGGGGGGCCTGGTTATTCCGAGCAGTACTTC.